The T cell receptor beta chain under discussion was sequenced for a study of blood T cells in healthy people across ages. Study outcomes and limitations: Across the age range, TCR beta diversity per million T cells fell in a roughly linear way. Diversity figures based on one million T cells were deemed too low.

At least 6.5 million PBMCs were isolated per sample. V was trimmed by 3 bases and J by 3 bases, leaving 9 bases between them. CDR3 length equals 15 residues. In germline, CDR1 is SNHLY, CDR2 FYNNEI. With a J-beta primer mix and a sample-barcoded 5' primer, a second PCR ran about 6 to 11 cycles. MiXCR, run by TCRdb on the 5' RACE reads, gives a single entry per CDR3 protein. Among about 1,500,000 distinct CDR3 sequences listed, about 28% were seen once. As regards this clonotype: The antigen remains undetermined.

The V and J genes are TRBV2 and TRBJ1-6; D may be TRBD1 (5 bases). The source is a woman aged 25 to 39 in good health. Sequenced sample: blood. The CDR3 DNA reads as TGTGCCAGCAGTGATTCAGGGAACTATAATTCACCCCTCCACTTT. Translated: CASSDSGNYNSPLHF.